Listed below are T cell receptor beta chains from one sample, sequenced in a study of blood T cell repertoires in COVID-19. Profiling relied on immunoSEQ multiplex PCR, and the TCRdb table lists in-frame clones only, not all of them. The data contain some 190,000 clones, around 80% of them singletons. Source material: PBMCs or T cells enriched from blood (not recorded which). The source is a man aged 30-40 years with acute COVID-19. Each CDR3 is given with its conserved first and last residue. The order of the fields is V gene, CDR3 protein.

>TRBV6-5
CASSSDRGPSPLHF
>TRBV18
CASSPPGQGALGSPLHF
>TRBV6-5
CASSSPGLRNEQYF
>TRBV27
CASSFLNAAGEQYF
>TRBV12-3/TRBV12-4
CASSWRDREIAFF
>TRBV5-6
CASSNAYEQYF
>TRBV9
CASRRQGIEHGYTF
>TRBV9
CASSVGGSTYEQYF
>TRBV12-5
CASGLPLREGTDTQYF
>TRBV12-3/TRBV12-4
CASSLGESYGYTF
>TRBV30
CAWSVGGALAKNIQYF
>TRBV6-5
CASSLQGTTYEQYF
>TRBV6-1
CASSEFGTGASPLHF
>TRBV4-2
CASSQEFGGAIPYEQYF
>TRBV2
CASRTGTGSSGANVLTF
>TRBV27
CASSRSLPGQLSYEQYF
>TRBV28
CASSSPHVNLAYGYTF
>TRBV2
CASSEGSPDLSYEQYF
>TRBV12-3/TRBV12-4
CASSFQGNTIYF
>TRBV6-2/TRBV6-3
CASSYSRQGETQYF
>TRBV27
CASSLAAGGATDTQYF
>TRBV5-4
CASSFGQGGAQPQHF
>TRBV2
CASGREVSTEAFF
>TRBV9
CASSNGRGQGIRYGYTF